This T cell receptor beta chain is drawn from a study of cytomegalovirus exposure and HLA in healthy donors. The CDR3 runs to 15 residues. CDR1 MGHRA and CDR2 YSYEKL come from the germline V gene. After removal of 1 base from V and 4 bases from J, the junction contained 3 bases not matched to a gene. The PCR contained 60 Vbeta and 13 Jbeta primers. The authors' processing: Later, 80 million or so unique TCR beta chains were counted in an analysis, and approximately 10 million of them were shared. Profiled with immunoSEQ multiplex PCR; TCRdb holds only in-frame clones, not every one. The V and J calls and clone size were taken over from that table, and D and trimming were inferred from the DNA. Of a few hundred thousand clones detected, 80% appear once; the ten largest clones hold about 0.28%. Study observations and caveats: An analysis that was carried out later associated approximately 15,000 TCR beta sequences with HLA alleles at 0.05 false discovery rate. It was shown in a later analysis that HLA-associated TCR beta chains were more clonally expanded than other, equally common chains. Researchers had no immune exposure information except CMV serostatus available.

A remark on this clone: The antigen is undetermined.

The V call is TRBV4-1, the J call TRBJ1-5; the match to TRBD1 covers 8 bases. Sequencing was carried out using PBMCs. The clonotype was recovered from a girl aged 2 to 10 in good health and CMV-seronegative. The CDR3 reads CASSQVQGANQPQHF. CDR3 DNA: TGCGCCAGCAGCCAAGTGCAGGGGGCGAATCAGCCCCAGCATTTT.